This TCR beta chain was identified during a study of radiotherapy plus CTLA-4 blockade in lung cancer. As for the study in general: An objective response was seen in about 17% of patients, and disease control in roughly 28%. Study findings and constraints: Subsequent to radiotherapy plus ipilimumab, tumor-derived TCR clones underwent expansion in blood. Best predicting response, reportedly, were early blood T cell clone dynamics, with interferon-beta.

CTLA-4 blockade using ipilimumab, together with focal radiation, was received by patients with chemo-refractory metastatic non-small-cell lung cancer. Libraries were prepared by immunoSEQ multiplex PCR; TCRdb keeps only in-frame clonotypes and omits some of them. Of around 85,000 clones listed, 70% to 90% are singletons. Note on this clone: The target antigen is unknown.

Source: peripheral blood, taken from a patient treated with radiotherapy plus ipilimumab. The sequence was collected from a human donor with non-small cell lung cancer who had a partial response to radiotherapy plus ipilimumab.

In DNA, the CDR3 is TGTGCCAGCAGAACTAGCCACAATGAGCAGTTCTTC. It codes for CASRTSHNEQFF. The chain has TRBV7-2 and TRBJ2-1, with TRBD2 as a possible D gene (6 bases). V lost 6 bases, J lost 5 bases, and 8 bases lay in between. CDR1 and CDR2 from the germline V gene are SGHTA and FQGNSA. This CDR3 comprises 12 residues.